This T cell receptor (beta chain) was observed in a study of control samples from healthy donors and cancer patients. Only in-frame clones appear in the TCRdb table, and some are missing; sequencing was by immunoSEQ multiplex PCR. The sample yields around 100,000 clones, roughly 87% seen once. This clone was recorded only once. Germline-derived CDR1 and CDR2 are SGHDT and YYEEEE. The CDR3 runs 17 residues. V lost 0 bases, J lost 2 bases, and 17 bases lay in between. The receptor was isolated from a woman between 45 and 60 years old in good health. The material sequenced was blood. J is TRBJ1-1 and V is TRBV5-6, with no clear D. The CDR3 loop is CASSLEWGISGNTEAFF. DNA for the CDR3: TGTGCCAGCAGCTTGGAGTGGGGAATATCGGGCAACACTGAAGCTTTCTTT.